These 20 T cell receptor beta chains were sequenced from one sample in a study of blood T cells in healthy people across ages. A second PCR, run for about 7 to 11 cycles, used a sample-barcoded 5' primer plus a J-beta primer mix. TCRdb reprocessed the 5' RACE reads with MiXCR, giving one entry per CDR3 protein. This sample has 790,000 or so distinct CDR3 sequences, with more than 35% found just once. The sequencing input was blood. Receptors were obtained from a man older than 75 in good health.

This clonotype was recorded a few times. The rearrangement uses TRBV7-2 and TRBJ2-7, with 9 positions matching TRBD1. CDR3 length: 14 amino acids. The germline V gene encodes CDR1 SGHTA and CDR2 FQGNSA. V dropped 4 bases and J dropped 4; count of bases not matched to a gene: 5. CDR3 in DNA: TGTGCCAGCAGCTCTGACAGGGGGTTTTACGAGCAGTACTTC. This codes for CASSSDRGFYEQYF.

For this clonotype: A much larger clone differs by one base, so this may be a read error. The CDR3 loop is CSARAWEVNEQYF. In DNA, the CDR3 is TGCAGTGCTAGAGCTTGGGAGGTAAATGAGCAGTACTTC. The chain uses TRBV20-1 and TRBJ2-5, with D tentatively TRBD2 (6 bases). The CDR3 consists of 13 residues. V shed 1 base and J shed 11 bases, with 17 bases lying between them. CDR1 and CDR2 (germline): DFQATT, SNEGSKA (reference sequence).

This chain connects TRBV4-3 to TRBJ1-4, with a weak D call TRBD1 (6 bases). Germline loops: CDR1 LGHNA, CDR2 YSLEER. Between the trimmed V and J ends, which lost 1 base and 8 bases, there was a span of 20 bases. The length of the CDR3 is 17 residues. CDR3 in DNA: TGCGCCAGCAGCCAAGTGGGACGAGGGGGAAGAGGGGAAAAACTGTTTTTT. This sequence encodes CASSQVGRGGRGEKLFF.

V gene TRBV30 combines with J gene TRBJ1-5; the D is unclear. V lost 1 base and J 9 bases, leaving 10 bases between the germline ends. Germline V gives CDR1 GTSNPN, CDR2 SVGIG (reference sequence). This CDR3 contains 12 residues. In nucleotides, the CDR3 is TGTGCCTGGAGTGGCCCAGGTCCGCCCCAGCATTTT. Translation gives CAWSGPGPPQHF.

The chain links TRBV12-3 or TRBV12-4 to TRBJ1-6; D might be TRBD1 (6 bases). V lost 5 bases and J 8 bases, leaving 13 bases between the germline ends. The CDR3 is made up of 14 amino acids. CDR3 protein: CASSPDSRDSPLHF. The CDR3 nucleotides are TGTGCCAGCAGTCCGGACAGCCGGGATTCACCCCTCCACTTT.

This clonotype showed up many times. This chain joins TRBV7-2 and TRBJ2-7; D perhaps matches TRBD2 (6 bases). CDR1 is SGHTA, CDR2 FQGNSA, per germline. V shed 2 bases and J shed 4 bases, with 12 bases lying between them. The CDR3 runs 14 residues. CDR3 nucleotides: TGTGCCAGCAGCTTAAATCCAGGGAGGTACGAGCAGTACTTC. Protein product: CASSLNPGRYEQYF.

This clonotype appeared a few times. This chain uses TRBV7-2 with TRBJ2-4; D perhaps matches TRBD1 (5 bases). The CDR3 contains 14 residues. Germline CDR1 reads SGHTA; CDR2 reads FQGNSA. V shed 5 bases and J shed 0 bases, with 8 bases lying between them. The CDR3 region has the DNA TGTGCCAGCAGCAAAGGGGTAGCCAAAAACATTCAGTACTTC. This encodes CASSKGVAKNIQYF. Full variable domain (missing parts from reference TRBV7-2 and TRBJ2-4): GAGVSQSPSNKVTEKGKDVELRCDPISGHTALYWYRQSLGQGLEFLIYFQGNSAPDKSGLPSDRFSAERTGGSVSTLTIQRTQQEDSAVYLCASSKGVAKNIQYFGAGTRLSVL.

This clonotype was observed a few times. The chain couples TRBV3-1 to TRBJ1-5, with D possibly matching TRBD1 (5 bases). Trimming left V 3 bases short and J 9 bases short, with 15 bases between. The length of the CDR3 is 14 residues. The germline V gene has CDR1 LGHDT and CDR2 YNNKEL (reference sequence). For the CDR3, the DNA is TGTGCCAGCAGCCAGGGACGGCCTCAGGGGCCCCAGCATTTT. It specifies CASSQGRPQGPQHF.

The chain couples TRBV5-8 to TRBJ1-5; D is possibly TRBD1 (5 bases). The CDR3 sequence is 16 residues long. Trimming removed 4 bases from V and 6 bases from J, with 20 bases in between. Germline V gene data show CDR1 as SGHTS and CDR2 as YDEGEE. This CDR3 is CASSQMGRSEGQPQHF. The DNA of the CDR3 is TGTGCCAGCAGCCAAATGGGACGGTCCGAGGGTCAGCCCCAGCATTTT.

About this clonotype: A much larger clone differs from this one at a single base, so this may be a read error. This chain joins TRBV7-9 and TRBJ2-5; no clear D. CDR1 is SEHNR and CDR2 is FQNEAQ in the germline V gene (reference sequence). This CDR3 comprises 12 residues. The CDR3, as DNA: TGTTCCAGCAGCTTAGATGGGGAGACCCAGTACTTC. This gives the protein CSSSLDGETQYF.

This clonotype was seen a handful of times. The V and J genes are TRBV6-5 and TRBJ2-7; D remains ambiguous. Trimming stripped 0 bases from V and 1 base from J, with 4 bases between. The germline gives CDR1 MNHEY, CDR2 SVGAGI. The CDR3 runs 13 residues. In DNA form, the CDR3 reads TGTGCCAGCAGTTACTCGATATCCTACGAGCAGTACTTC. Amino acids: CASSYSISYEQYF.

In its sample, this clonotype was seen a few times. The J gene is TRBJ2-1, the V gene TRBV29-1; D possibly corresponds to TRBD1 (6 bases). This CDR3 has 15 amino acids. The germline V gene encodes CDR1 SQVTM and CDR2 ANQGSEA. Trimming removed 4 bases from V and 1 base from J, with 14 bases in between. The CDR3 spells CSVVTPGASYNEQFF. For the CDR3, the DNA is TGCAGCGTTGTAACTCCAGGGGCTTCCTACAATGAGCAGTTCTTC.

Remarks on this clonotype: With a much larger clone just one base away, this may be a read error. The chain couples TRBV12-3 or TRBV12-4 to TRBJ2-1, with 10 bases matching TRBD1. The CDR3 is made up of 15 amino acids. As DNA, the CDR3 is TGTGCCAGCAGTGTGACAGGGGGCACCTACAATGGGCAGTTCTTC. Its translation: CASSVTGGTYNGQFF.

This rearrangement joins TRBV4-2 to TRBJ2-1; 9 bases map to TRBD1. From germline, CDR1 is LGHNA and CDR2 YNFKEQ. This CDR3 spans 14 amino acids. V gave up 3 bases and J gave up 6 bases; unmatched junction bases: 3. This chain's CDR3 is CASSQGQGSNEQFF. In DNA form, the CDR3 reads TGTGCCAGCAGCCAGGGACAGGGAAGCAATGAGCAGTTCTTC.

Notes on this clonotype: A much larger clone lies a single base off, so this may be a read error. The rearrangement uses TRBV18 and TRBJ1-1; unclear D gene. Germline V CDR1 and CDR2: KGHSH, LQKENI. The CDR3 is 14 residues long. CDR3 coding DNA: TGTACCAGCTCACCACAAGTTGGGGACACTGAAGCTTTCTTT. Translating it yields CTSSPQVGDTEAFF. Looking up the rest from reference TRBV18 and TRBJ1-1 gives the full variable domain: NAGVMQNPRHLVRRRGQEARLRCSPMKGHSHVYWYRQLPEEGLKFMVYLQKENIIDESGMPKERFSAEFPKEGPSILRIQQVVRGDSAAYFCTSSPQVGDTEAFFGQGTRLTVV.

The chain carries TRBV6-6 and TRBJ2-3, with 11 bases that match TRBD2. The CDR3 is 16 amino acids. V dropped 6 bases and J dropped 5; count of bases not matched to a gene: 10. Germline loops: CDR1 MNHNY, CDR2 SVGAGI (reference sequence). The CDR3 spells CASSVPSGGLLDTQYF. CDR3 coding DNA: TGTGCCAGCAGCGTACCTAGCGGGGGGCTCCTAGATACGCAGTATTTT.

The rearrangement uses TRBV20-1 and TRBJ2-5; D gene uncertain. The V gene lost 3 bases and the J gene lost 5 bases, with 16 bases spanning the gap. Germline CDR1 reads DFQATT; CDR2 reads SNEGSKA (reference sequence). The CDR3 runs 14 residues. The CDR3 sequence is CSASPSVTAETQYF. CDR3 sequence (DNA): TGCAGTGCTAGTCCCAGCGTGACGGCTGAGACCCAGTACTTC.

This chain connects TRBV20-1 to TRBJ2-1, with TRBD2 matching over 7 bases. The CDR3 length is 13 residues. Germline V gene lookup returns CDR1 DFQATT and CDR2 SNEGSKA (reference sequence). J was trimmed by 4 bases and V by 2 bases; bases with no gene match: 2. CDR3 loop: CSARYGGYNEQFF. The CDR3, as DNA: TGCAGTGCTAGATACGGGGGGTACAATGAGCAGTTCTTC.

The rearrangement uses TRBV7-2 and TRBJ2-5, with TRBD2 matching 9 bases. Germline lookup yields CDR1 SGHTA and CDR2 FQGNSA. CDR3 size: 15 residues. V was clipped by 1 base and J by 5 bases; unmatched bases: 5. The CDR3 bases are TGTGCCAGCAGCTTAGGCGGGAGGGCCTCGGAGACCCAGTACTTC. Protein: CASSLGGRASETQYF.

The rearrangement joins TRBV7-2 to TRBJ2-1; tentatively, D is TRBD1 or TRBD2 (5 bases each). CDR1 and CDR2 (germline): SGHTA, FQGNSA. With 5 bases removed from V and 6 bases from J, the gap between germline ends came to 17 bases. CDR3 length: 15 residues. The CDR3 nucleotides read TGTGCCAGCAGCCCCTCATGGGCTGGGACCAATGAGCAGTTCTTC. It specifies CASSPSWAGTNEQFF.